This T cell receptor (beta chain) was obtained from a study of OX40 agonist ivuxolimab in advanced cancers. For the study at large: Prior checkpoint blockade (anti-PD-1, anti-PD-L1 or anti-CTLA-4) was permitted; roughly 40% had it. Overall study findings and caveats: CD8+ T cells were the subset that, on average, had more expanded clones than CD4+. Certain nonresponding patients likewise had low normalized T-cell clonal expansion.

A note on this clone: Its antigen is as yet unknown. Its ends do not fully match the called genes, so a read error is possible.

The data were produced by immunoSEQ multiplex PCR, yet TCRdb's version contains in-frame clones alone and is incomplete. The data contain about 73,000 clones, 92% of them singletons. Germline-derived CDR1 and CDR2 are SEHNR and FQNEAQ (reference sequence). The CDR3 covers 19 residues. The V and J genes are TRBV7-9 and TRBJ1-5; D might be TRBD1 (5 bases). Sequencing used CD4+ or CD8+ T cells sorted from blood, obtained in a trial of the OX40 agonist ivuxolimab. The TCR was taken from an adult with an advanced solid tumor such as melanoma, head and neck, liver or kidney cancer. In nucleotides, the CDR3 is TGTGCCAGCAGCCGCGGGGGGACCTATCCTGGTAGTGAGCAATCAGCCCCAGCATTT. It encodes CASSRGGTYPGSEQSAPAF.